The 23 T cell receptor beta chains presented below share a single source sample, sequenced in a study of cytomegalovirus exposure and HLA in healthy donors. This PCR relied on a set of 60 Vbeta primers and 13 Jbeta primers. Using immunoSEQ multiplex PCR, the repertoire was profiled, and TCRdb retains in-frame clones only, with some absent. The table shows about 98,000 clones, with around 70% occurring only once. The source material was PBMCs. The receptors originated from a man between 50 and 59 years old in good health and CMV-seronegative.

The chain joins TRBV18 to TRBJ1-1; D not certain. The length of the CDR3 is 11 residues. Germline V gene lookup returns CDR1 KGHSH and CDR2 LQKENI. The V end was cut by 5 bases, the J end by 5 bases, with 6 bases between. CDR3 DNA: TGTGCCAGCTCAGGCGGAACTGAAGCTTTCTTT. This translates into CASSGGTEAFF.

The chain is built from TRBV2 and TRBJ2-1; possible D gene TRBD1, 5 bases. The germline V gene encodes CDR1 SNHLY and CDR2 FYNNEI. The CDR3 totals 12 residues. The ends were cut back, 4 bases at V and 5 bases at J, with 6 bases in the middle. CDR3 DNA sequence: TGTGCCAGCAGTGCCAGGGACAATGAGCAGTTCTTC. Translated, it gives CASSARDNEQFF. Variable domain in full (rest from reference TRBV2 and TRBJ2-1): EPEVTQTPSHQVTQMGQEVILRCVPISNHLYFYWYRQILGQKVEFLVSFYNNEISEKSEIFDDQFSVERPDGSNFTLKIRSTKLEDSAMYFCASSARDNEQFFGPGTRLTVL.

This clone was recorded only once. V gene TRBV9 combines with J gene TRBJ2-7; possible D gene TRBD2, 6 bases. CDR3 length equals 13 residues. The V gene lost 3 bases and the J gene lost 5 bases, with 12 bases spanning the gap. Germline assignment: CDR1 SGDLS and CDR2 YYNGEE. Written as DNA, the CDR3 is TGTGCCAGCAGCGCGGGGGTTAGCCACGAGCAGTACTTC. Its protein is CASSAGVSHEQYF.

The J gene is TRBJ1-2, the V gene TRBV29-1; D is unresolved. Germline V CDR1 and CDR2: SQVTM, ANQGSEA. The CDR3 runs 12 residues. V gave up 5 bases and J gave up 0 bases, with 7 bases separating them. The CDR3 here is CSVHISNYGYTF. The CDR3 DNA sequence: TGCAGCGTTCACATTTCTAACTATGGCTACACCTTC. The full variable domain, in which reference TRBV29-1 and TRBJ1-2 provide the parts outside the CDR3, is SAVISQKPSRDICQRGTSLTIQCQVDSQVTMMFWYRQQPGQSLTLIATANQGSEATYESGFVIDKFPISRPNLTFSTLTVSNMSPEDSSIYLCSVHISNYGYTFGSGTRLTVV.

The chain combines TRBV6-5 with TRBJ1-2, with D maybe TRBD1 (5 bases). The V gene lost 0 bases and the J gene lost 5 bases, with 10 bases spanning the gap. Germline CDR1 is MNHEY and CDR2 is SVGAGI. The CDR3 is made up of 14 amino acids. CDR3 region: CASSYSRGGYGYTF. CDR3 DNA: TGTGCCAGCAGTTACTCGAGGGGAGGGTATGGCTACACCTTC.

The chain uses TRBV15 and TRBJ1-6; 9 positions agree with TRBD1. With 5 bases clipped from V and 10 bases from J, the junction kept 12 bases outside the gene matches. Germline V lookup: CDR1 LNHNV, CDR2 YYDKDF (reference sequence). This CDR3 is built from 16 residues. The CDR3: CATSDPRDRVGSPLHF. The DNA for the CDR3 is TGTGCCACCAGCGACCCAAGGGACAGGGTAGGATCACCCCTCCACTTT.

CDR3 region: CASNRWPPWSNEQFF. The CDR3, as DNA: TGCGCCAGCAACCGGTGGCCACCCTGGAGCAATGAGCAGTTCTTC. The gene calls are TRBV5-1 and TRBJ2-1; D remains unclear. CDR1 and CDR2 from the germline V gene are SGHRS and YFSETQ. Trimming stripped 6 bases from V and 6 bases from J, with 19 bases between. The CDR3 runs to 15 residues.

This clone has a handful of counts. In DNA form, the CDR3 reads TGTGCCAGCAGTTATTCCGGGACAGGGGAAGCTTTCTTT. Its protein is CASSYSGTGEAFF. The J gene is TRBJ1-1, the V gene TRBV6-5, with 9 bases fitting TRBD1. With 3 bases clipped from V and 8 bases from J, the junction kept 4 bases outside the gene matches. CDR3 length equals 13 residues. Germline V gene sequence: CDR1 MNHEY, CDR2 SVGAGI.

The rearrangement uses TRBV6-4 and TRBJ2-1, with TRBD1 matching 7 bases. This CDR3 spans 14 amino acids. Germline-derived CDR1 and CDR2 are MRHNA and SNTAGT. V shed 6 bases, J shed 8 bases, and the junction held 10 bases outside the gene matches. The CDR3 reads CASSPGQFRDEQFF. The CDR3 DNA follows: TGTGCCAGCAGCCCGGGACAGTTCAGGGATGAGCAGTTCTTC.

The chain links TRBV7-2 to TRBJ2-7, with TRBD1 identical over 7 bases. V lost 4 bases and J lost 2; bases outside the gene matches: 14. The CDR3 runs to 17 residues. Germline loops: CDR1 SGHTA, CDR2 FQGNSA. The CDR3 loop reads CASSSPMLTGVTYEQYF. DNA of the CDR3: TGTGCCAGCAGCTCTCCGATGTTAACAGGGGTCACCTACGAGCAGTACTTC.

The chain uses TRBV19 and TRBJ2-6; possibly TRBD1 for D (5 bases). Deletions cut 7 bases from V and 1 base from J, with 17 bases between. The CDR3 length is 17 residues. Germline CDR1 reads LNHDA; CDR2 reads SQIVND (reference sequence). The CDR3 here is CASNDPQVLSGANVLTF. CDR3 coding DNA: TGTGCCAGTAACGATCCACAGGTTTTGTCTGGGGCCAACGTCCTGACTTTC.

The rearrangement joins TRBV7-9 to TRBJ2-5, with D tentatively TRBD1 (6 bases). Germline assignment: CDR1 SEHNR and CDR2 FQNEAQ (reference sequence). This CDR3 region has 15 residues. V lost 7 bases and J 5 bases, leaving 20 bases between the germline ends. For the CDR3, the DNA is TGTGCCAGCACCCCAGGTCAAACAGGGCAGGAGACCCAGTACTTC. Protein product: CASTPGQTGQETQYF.

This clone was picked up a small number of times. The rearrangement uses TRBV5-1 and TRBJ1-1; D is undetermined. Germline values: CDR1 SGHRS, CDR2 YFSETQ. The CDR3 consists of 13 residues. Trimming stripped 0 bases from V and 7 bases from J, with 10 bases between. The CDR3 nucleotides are TGCGCCAGCAGCTTGGATCGAAGGAGTGAAGCTTTCTTT. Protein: CASSLDRRSEAFF.

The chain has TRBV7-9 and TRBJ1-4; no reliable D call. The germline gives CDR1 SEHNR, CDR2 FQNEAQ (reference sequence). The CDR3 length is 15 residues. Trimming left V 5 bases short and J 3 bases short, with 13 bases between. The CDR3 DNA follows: TGTGCCAGCAGCGCCGCAGAGGCAGCTAATGAAAAACTGTTTTTT. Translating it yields CASSAAEAANEKLFF. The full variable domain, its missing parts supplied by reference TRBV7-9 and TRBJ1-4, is DTGVSQNPRHKITKRGQNVTFRCDPISEHNRLYWYRQTLGQGPEFLTYFQNEAQLEKSRLLSDRFSAERPKGSFSTLEIQRTEQGDSAMYLCASSAAEAANEKLFFGSGTQLSVL.

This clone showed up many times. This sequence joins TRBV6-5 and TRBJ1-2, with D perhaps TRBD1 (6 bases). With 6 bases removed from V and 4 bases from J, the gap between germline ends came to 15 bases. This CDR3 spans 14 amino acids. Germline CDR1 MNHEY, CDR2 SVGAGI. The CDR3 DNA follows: TGTGCCAGCAGCCGAGAGCAGGGGATCTATGGCTACACCTTC. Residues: CASSREQGIYGYTF.

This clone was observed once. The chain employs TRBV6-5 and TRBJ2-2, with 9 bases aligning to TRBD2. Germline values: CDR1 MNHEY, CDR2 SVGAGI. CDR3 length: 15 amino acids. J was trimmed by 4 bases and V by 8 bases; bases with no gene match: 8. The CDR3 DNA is TGTGCCAGCGTGGGTCTAGCGGGAATCACCGGGGAGCTGTTTTTT. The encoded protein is CASVGLAGITGELFF.

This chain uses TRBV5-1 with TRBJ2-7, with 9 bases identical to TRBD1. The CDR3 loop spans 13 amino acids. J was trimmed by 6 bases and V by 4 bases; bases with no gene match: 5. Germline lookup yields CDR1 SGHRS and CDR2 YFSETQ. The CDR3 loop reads CASSPGTGFEQYF. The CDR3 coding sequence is TGCGCCAGCAGCCCCGGGACAGGGTTCGAGCAGTACTTC.

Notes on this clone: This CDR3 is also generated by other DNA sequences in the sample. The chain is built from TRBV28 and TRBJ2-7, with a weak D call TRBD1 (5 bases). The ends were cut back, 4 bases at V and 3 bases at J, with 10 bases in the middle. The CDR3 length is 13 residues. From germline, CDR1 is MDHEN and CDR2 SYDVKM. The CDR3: CASSSGQGYEQYF. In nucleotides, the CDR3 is TGTGCCAGCAGTTCCGGGCAGGGCTACGAGCAGTACTTC.

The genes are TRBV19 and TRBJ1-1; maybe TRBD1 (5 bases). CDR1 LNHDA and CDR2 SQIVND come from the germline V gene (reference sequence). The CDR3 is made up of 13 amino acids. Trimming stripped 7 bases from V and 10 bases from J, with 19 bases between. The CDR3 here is CASNSGRSRAAFF. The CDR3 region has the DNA TGTGCCAGTAATTCCGGCAGGTCCAGGGCAGCTTTCTTT.

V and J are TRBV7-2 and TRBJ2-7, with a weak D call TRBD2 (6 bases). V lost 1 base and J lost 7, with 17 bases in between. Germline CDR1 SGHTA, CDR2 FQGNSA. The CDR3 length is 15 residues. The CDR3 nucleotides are TGTGCCAGCAGCTTAGGCGGGACCGGCCCCTGGGAGCAGTACTTC. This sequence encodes CASSLGGTGPWEQYF.

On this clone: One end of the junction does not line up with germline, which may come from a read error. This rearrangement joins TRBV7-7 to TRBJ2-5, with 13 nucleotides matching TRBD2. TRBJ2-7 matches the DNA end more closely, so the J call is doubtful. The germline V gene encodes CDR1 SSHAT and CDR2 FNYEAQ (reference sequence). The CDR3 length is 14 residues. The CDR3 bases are TGTGCTAGCAGCACGGGACTAGCGGGATCCGAGCAGTACTTC. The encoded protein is CASSTGLAGSEQYF.

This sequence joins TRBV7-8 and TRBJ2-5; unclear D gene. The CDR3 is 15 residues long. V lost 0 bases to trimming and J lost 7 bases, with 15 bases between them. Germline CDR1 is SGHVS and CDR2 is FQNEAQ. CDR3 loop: CASSLASWLRGTQYF. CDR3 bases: TGTGCCAGCAGCTTAGCTTCATGGCTGAGAGGGACCCAGTACTTC.

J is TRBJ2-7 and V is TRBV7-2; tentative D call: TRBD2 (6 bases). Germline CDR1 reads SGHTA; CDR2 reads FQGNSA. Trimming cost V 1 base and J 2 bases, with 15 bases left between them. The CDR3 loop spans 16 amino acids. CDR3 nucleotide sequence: TGTGCCAGCAGCTTAGGGGCGGGGAGAAGGACCTACGAGCAGTACTTC. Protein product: CASSLGAGRRTYEQYF.